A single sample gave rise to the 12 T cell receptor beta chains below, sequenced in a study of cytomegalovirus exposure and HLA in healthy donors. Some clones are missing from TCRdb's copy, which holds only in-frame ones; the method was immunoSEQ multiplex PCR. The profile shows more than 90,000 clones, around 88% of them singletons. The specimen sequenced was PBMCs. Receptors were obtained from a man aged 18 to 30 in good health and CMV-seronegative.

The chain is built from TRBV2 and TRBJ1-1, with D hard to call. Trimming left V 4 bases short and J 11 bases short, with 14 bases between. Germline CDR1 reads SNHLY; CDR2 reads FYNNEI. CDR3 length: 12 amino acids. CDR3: CASSVPPKRAFF. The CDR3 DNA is TGTGCCAGCAGTGTCCCCCCAAAGAGGGCTTTCTTT.

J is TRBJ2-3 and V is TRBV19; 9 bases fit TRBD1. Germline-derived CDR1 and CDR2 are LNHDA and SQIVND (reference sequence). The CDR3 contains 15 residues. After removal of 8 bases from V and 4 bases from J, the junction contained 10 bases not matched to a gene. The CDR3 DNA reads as TGTGCCAGTCAGTTCACGGGACAGGGAGCAGATACGCAGTATTTT. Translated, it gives CASQFTGQGADTQYF. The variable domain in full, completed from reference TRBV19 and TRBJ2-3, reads DGGITQSPKYLFRKEGQNVTLSCEQNLNHDAMYWYRQDPGQGLRLIYYSQIVNDFQKGDIAEGYSVSREKKESFPLTVTSAQKNPTAFYLCASQFTGQGADTQYFGPGTRLTVL.

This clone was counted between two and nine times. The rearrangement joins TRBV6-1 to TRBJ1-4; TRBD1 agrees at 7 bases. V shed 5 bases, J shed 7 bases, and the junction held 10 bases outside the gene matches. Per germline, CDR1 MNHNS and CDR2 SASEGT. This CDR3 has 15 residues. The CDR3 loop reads CASSLKGARGEKLFF. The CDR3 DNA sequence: TGTGCCAGCAGTCTTAAGGGGGCGCGGGGTGAAAAACTGTTTTTT.

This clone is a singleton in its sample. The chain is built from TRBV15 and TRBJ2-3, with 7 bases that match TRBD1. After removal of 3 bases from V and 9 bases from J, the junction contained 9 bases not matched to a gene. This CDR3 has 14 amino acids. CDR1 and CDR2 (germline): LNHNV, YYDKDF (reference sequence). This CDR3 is CATSRGTAAITQYF. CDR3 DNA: TGTGCCACCAGCAGGGGGACAGCCGCGATAACGCAGTATTTT.

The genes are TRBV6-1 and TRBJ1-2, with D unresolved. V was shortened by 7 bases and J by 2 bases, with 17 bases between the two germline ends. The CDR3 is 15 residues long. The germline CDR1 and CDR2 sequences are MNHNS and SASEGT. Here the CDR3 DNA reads TGTGCCAGCAAAAGCGGCCAGGCGATAAACTATGGCTACACCTTC. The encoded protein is CASKSGQAINYGYTF.

The CDR3 sequence is CSVEYPGQGVTEAFF. In DNA form, the CDR3 reads TGCAGCGTCGAGTATCCGGGACAGGGGGTTACTGAAGCTTTCTTT. This rearrangement joins TRBV29-1 to TRBJ1-1, with TRBD1 identical over 11 bases. Unmatched junction bases numbered 11, after V lost 6 bases and J lost 5 bases. The CDR3 is 15 amino acids. Germline-derived CDR1 and CDR2 are SQVTM and ANQGSEA.

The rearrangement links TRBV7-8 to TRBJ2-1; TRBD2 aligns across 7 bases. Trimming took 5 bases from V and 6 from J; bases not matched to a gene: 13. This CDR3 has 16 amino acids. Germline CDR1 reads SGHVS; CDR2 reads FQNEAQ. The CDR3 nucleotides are TGTGCCAGCAGCCCATTACTTACGGGGGGTTCCAATGAGCAGTTCTTC. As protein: CASSPLLTGGSNEQFF.

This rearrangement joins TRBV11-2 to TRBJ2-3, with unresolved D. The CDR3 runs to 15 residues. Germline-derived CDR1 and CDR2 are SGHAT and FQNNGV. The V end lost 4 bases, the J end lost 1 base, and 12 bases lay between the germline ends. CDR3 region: CASSSSGLGTDTQYF. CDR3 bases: TGTGCCAGCAGCTCATCAGGTTTGGGCACAGATACGCAGTATTTT.

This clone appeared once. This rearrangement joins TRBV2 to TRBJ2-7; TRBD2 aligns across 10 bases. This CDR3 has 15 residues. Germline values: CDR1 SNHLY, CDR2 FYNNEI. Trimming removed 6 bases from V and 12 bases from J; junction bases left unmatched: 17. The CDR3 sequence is CASSPGAGLAARRYF. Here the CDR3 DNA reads TGTGCCAGCAGCCCGGGCGCTGGACTAGCGGCTCGGAGGTACTTC.

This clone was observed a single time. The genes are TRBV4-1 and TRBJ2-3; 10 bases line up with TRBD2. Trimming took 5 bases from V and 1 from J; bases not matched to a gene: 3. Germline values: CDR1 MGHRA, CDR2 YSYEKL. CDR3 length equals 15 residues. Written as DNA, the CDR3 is TGCGCCAGCAGCGGGCTAGCGGGAGGCACAGATACGCAGTATTTT. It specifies CASSGLAGGTDTQYF.

CDR3 sequence: CASGLGDSANSPLHF. The CDR3 bases are TGTGCTAGTGGTTTAGGGGACAGCGCTAATTCACCCCTCCACTTT. The chain combines TRBV12-5 with TRBJ1-6; 7 bases match TRBD1. Germline V CDR1 and CDR2: LGHNT, FRNRAP. The CDR3 is 15 residues long. The V gene end was trimmed by 3 bases and the J gene end by 6 bases; junction bases not matched to a gene: 5. The variable domain in full, with the rest retrieved from reference TRBV12-5 and TRBJ1-6, is DARVTQTPRHKVTEMGQEVTMRCQPILGHNTVFWYRQTMMQGLELLAYFRNRAPLDDSGMPKDRFSAEMPDATLATLKIQPSEPRDSAVYFCASGLGDSANSPLHFGNGTRLTVT.

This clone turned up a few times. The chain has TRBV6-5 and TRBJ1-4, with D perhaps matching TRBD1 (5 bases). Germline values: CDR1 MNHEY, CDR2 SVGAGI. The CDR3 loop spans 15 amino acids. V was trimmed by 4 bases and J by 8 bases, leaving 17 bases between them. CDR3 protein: CASSSIDRRGEKLFF. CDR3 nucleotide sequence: TGTGCCAGCAGTTCCATCGACAGAAGGGGCGAAAAACTGTTTTTT.